The 3 T cell receptor beta chains reported below all come from one sample, sequenced in a study of T cells in Graves' hyperthyroidism and ophthalmopathy. Amplification of TCR beta CDR3 regions was performed using RNA transcripts as template. The HTBI primer set drove a first-round RT-PCR of the TCR CDR3. Via MiXCR, TCRdb re-called the multiplex PCR reads, giving one row per CDR3 protein. The data hold over 700,000 distinct CDR3 sequences, with 35% to 45% observed a single time. Sequenced: blood. All receptors derive from a man between 18 and 29 years old with Graves' hyperthyroidism.

The sample holds many counts of this clonotype. The CDR3 spells CSARKGGNTEAFF. The CDR3 DNA is TGCAGTGCTAGAAAGGGAGGGAACACTGAAGCTTTCTTT. This chain uses TRBV20-1 with TRBJ1-1; D not resolved. Trimming cost V 2 bases and J 1 base, with 8 bases left between them. Germline CDR1 reads DFQATT; CDR2 reads SNEGSKA (reference sequence). The CDR3 runs to 13 residues.

The chain uses TRBV20-1 and TRBJ2-3, with D possibly TRBD2 on 5 matching bases. The CDR3 is made up of 15 amino acids. CDR1 and CDR2 from the germline V gene are DFQATT and SNEGSKA (reference sequence). Trimming took 7 bases from V and 6 from J, leaving 23 bases between them. The CDR3 sequence is CSVGWGAVTMDTQYF. In nucleotides, the CDR3 is TGCAGTGTGGGTTGGGGAGCCGTCACAATGGATACGCAGTATTTT.

This clonotype was counted a few times. This chain uses TRBV19 with TRBJ2-7, with 9 positions matching TRBD1. This CDR3 has 13 residues. CDR1 is LNHDA and CDR2 is SQIVND in the germline V gene (reference sequence). The ends lost 6 bases at V and 9 bases at J; junction bases unmatched: 9. CDR3: CASSIRDRESQYF. The CDR3 DNA follows: TGTGCCAGTAGCATCCGGGACAGGGAATCGCAGTACTTC.